One and the same sample provided the 6 T cell receptor beta chains below, sequenced in a study of early stage breast cancer tumors (dated by TCRdb to the late 2010s). The library was built by means of the immunoSEQ multiplex PCR assay. TCRdb stores this immuneACCESS table with in-frame sequences only. Part of the clones is absent; in the studies checked, under half of the shortfall reflects unresolved V genes, and no reason is known for the rest. The sample table lists about 21,000 clones, more than 75% of them with a count of one. The ten largest clonotypes hold roughly 25% of the sample. The sample was blood. The receptor set was obtained from a person aged 55 to 70 with breast cancer.

Turning to this clone: Germline is not matched at one junction end, which may reflect a read error. The rearrangement links TRBV19 to TRBJ2-5; no firm D call. From germline, CDR1 is LNHDA and CDR2 SQIVND (reference sequence). The CDR3 is made up of 13 amino acids. CDR3 loop: CASSSRSEEAQYF. DNA of the CDR3: TGTGCCAGTAGTTCTAGATCCGAAGAGGCCCAGTACTTC.

V gene TRBV7-9 combines with J gene TRBJ2-7, with 7 bases fitting TRBD2. Germline trimming cut 7 bases from V and 4 bases from J; bases unmatched to any gene: 7. The V gene's germline CDR1 is SEHNR and CDR2 FQNEAQ (reference sequence). CDR3 length: 13 residues. The CDR3 nucleotides read TGTGCCAGCACCGTGGGGGGGAGTTACGAGCAGTACTTC. Amino acid sequence: CASTVGGSYEQYF.

The V and J genes are TRBV5-4 and TRBJ2-7; 13 bases agree with TRBD2. Germline loops: CDR1 SGHNT, CDR2 YYREEE (reference sequence). The CDR3 spans 18 residues. V lost 3 bases to trimming and J lost 5 bases; unmatched junction nucleotides: 14. CDR3 bases: TGTGCCAGCAGCTATGGGGCCGTACTAGCGGGAGGGCCCAACGAGCAGTACTTC. It encodes CASSYGAVLAGGPNEQYF.

The chain uses TRBV19 and TRBJ1-5; D remains ambiguous. Trimming left V 9 bases short and J 3 bases short, with 24 bases between. Germline CDR1 is LNHDA and CDR2 is SQIVND (reference sequence). CDR3 length equals 17 residues. The CDR3: CARPDKGPISFNQPQHF. CDR3 coding DNA: TGTGCCAGACCCGACAAGGGCCCAATTAGTTTCAATCAGCCCCAGCATTTT.

This chain connects TRBV28 to TRBJ2-6, with TRBD2 matching over 8 bases. Germline V lookup: CDR1 MDHEN, CDR2 SYDVKM. Trimming at V came to 6 bases and at J to 4 bases, leaving 5 bases not matched to a gene. This CDR3 region has 15 residues. CDR3 in DNA: TGTGCCAGCAGCTCGGGGGGGACCGGGGCCAACGTCCTGACTTTC. The encoded protein is CASSSGGTGANVLTF. Supplemented by reference TRBV28 and TRBJ2-6, the full variable domain reads DVKVTQSSRYLVKRTGEKVFLECVQDMDHENMFWYRQDPGLGLRLIYFSYDVKMKEKGDIPEGYSVSREKKERFSLILESASTNQTSMYLCASSSGGTGANVLTFGAGSRLTVL.

The chain combines TRBV4-1 with TRBJ1-1; D call uncertain. This CDR3 has 15 residues. V lost 4 bases, J lost 0 bases, and 12 bases lay in between. The V gene's germline CDR1 is MGHRA and CDR2 YSYEKL. CDR3 protein: CASSRFAEMNTEAFF. DNA of the CDR3: TGCGCCAGCAGCCGGTTTGCTGAGATGAACACTGAAGCTTTCTTT.